Sequencing of this TCR beta chain was carried out in a study of T cell responses to AZD1222 COVID-19 vaccine. This clone has just a few counts. The antigen is undetermined. The same CDR3 arises from other DNA sequences in this sample as well. Clones were read by immunoSEQ multiplex PCR, and TCRdb kept only the in-frame ones, dropping some. The repertoire holds about 120,000 clones, about 90% seen once, with 14% in the top ten. The germline gives CDR1 SGHAT, CDR2 FQNNGV. After removal of 1 base from V and 2 bases from J, the junction contained 2 bases not matched to a gene. The CDR3 is made up of 14 amino acids. Findings and caveats of the study: Targets within unmutated variant regions were reportedly found for nearly half of spike-specific TCRs. Spike-specific TCRs gained breadth and depth after people received two AZD1222 doses. Dominant at 160-218 and 743-854, vaccine-associated CD4 TCRs also spanned spike. The sample set comprised mostly white British donors with more females, and clonal diversity was possibly underestimated.

The receptor comes from an adult in good health. The starting material was peripheral blood, obtained on day 0 of AZD1222 vaccination. The V gene is TRBV11-2, the J gene TRBJ2-7; TRBD1 aligns across 7 bases. This chain's CDR3 is CASSLGTGAYEQYF. CDR3 bases: TGTGCCAGCAGCTTAGGGACAGGCGCCTACGAGCAGTACTTC. Supplemented by reference TRBV11-2 and TRBJ2-7, the full variable domain reads EAGVAQSPRYKIIEKRQSVAFWCNPISGHATLYWYQQILGQGPKLLIQFQNNGVVDDSQLPKDRFSAERLKGVDSTLKIQPAKLEDSAVYLCASSLGTGAYEQYFGPGTRLTVT.